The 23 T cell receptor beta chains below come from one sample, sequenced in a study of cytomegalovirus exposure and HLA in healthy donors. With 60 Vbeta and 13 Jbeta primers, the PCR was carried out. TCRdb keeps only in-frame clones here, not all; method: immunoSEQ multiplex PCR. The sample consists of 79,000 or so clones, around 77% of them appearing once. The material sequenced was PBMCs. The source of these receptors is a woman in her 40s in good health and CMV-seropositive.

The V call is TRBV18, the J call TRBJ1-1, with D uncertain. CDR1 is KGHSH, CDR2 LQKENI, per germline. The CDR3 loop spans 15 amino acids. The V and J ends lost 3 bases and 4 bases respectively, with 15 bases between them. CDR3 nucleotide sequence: TGTGCCAGCTCACCCTGGACCGGTGGGAGCACTGAAGCTTTCTTT. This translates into CASSPWTGGSTEAFF.

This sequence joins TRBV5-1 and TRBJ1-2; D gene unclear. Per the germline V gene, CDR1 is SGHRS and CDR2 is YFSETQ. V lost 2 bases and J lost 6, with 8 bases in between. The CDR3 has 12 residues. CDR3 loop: CASSFDQNGYTF. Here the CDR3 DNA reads TGCGCCAGCAGCTTTGATCAGAATGGCTACACCTTC. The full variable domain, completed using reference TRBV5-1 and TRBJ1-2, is KAGVTQTPRYLIKTRGQQVTLSCSPISGHRSVSWYQQTPGQGLQFLFEYFSETQRNKGNFPGRFSGRQFSNSRSEMNVSTLELGDSALYLCASSFDQNGYTFGSGTRLTVV.

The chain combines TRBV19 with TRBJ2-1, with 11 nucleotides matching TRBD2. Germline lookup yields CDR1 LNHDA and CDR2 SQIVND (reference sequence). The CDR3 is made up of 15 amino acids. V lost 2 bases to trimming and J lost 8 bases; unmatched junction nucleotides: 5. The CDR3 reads CASSITSGSGYEQFF. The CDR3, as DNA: TGTGCCAGTAGTATAACTAGCGGGAGTGGTTATGAGCAGTTCTTC.

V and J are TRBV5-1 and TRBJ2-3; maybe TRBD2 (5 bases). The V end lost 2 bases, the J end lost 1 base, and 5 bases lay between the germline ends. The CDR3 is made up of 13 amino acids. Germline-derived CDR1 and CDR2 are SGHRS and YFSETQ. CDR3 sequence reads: CASSFGGTDTQYF. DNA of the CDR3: TGCGCCAGCAGCTTCGGGGGCACAGATACGCAGTATTTT.

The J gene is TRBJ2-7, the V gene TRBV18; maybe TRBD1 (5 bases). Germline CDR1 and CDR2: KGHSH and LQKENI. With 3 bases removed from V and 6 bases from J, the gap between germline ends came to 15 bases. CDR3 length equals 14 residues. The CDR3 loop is CASSPQNQGSEQYF. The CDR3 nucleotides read TGTGCCAGCTCACCCCAAAACCAGGGCTCCGAGCAGTACTTC. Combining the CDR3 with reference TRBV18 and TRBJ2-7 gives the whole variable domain NAGVMQNPRHLVRRRGQEARLRCSPMKGHSHVYWYRQLPEEGLKFMVYLQKENIIDESGMPKERFSAEFPKEGPSILRIQQVVRGDSAAYFCASSPQNQGSEQYFGPGTRLTVT.

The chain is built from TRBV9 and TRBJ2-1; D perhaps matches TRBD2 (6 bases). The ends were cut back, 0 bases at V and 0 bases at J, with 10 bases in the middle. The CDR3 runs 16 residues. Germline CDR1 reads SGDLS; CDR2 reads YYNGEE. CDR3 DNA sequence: TGTGCCAGCAGCGTAGGTAGCGGTAGCTCCTACAATGAGCAGTTCTTC. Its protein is CASSVGSGSSYNEQFF.

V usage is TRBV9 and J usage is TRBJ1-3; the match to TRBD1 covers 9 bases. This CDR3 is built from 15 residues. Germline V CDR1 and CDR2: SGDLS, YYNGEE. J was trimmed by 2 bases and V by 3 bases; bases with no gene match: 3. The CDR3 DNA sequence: TGTGCCAGCAGCGCTGGGACAGGGACTGGAAACACCATATATTTT. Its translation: CASSAGTGTGNTIYF.

In DNA, the CDR3 is TGCGCCAGCAGCCAAGAAGTGACTAGATCCCAAGAGACCCAGTACTTC. It specifies CASSQEVTRSQETQYF. The chain carries TRBV4-1 and TRBJ2-5, with D perhaps TRBD2 (6 bases). The CDR3 contains 16 residues. Trimming removed 0 bases at V and 1 base at J, with 12 bases between. Germline CDR1 is MGHRA and CDR2 is YSYEKL.

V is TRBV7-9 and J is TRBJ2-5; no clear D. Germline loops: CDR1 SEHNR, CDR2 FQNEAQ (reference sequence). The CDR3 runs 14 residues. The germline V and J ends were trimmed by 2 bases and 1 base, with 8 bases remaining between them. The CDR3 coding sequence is TGTGCCAGCAGCTTATCCCAGGTCCAAGAGACCCAGTACTTC. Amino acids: CASSLSQVQETQYF.

As DNA, the CDR3 is TGTGCCAGCAGTTACTCGTGGACGTCAGGGGAAAAACTGTTTTTT. Translated: CASSYSWTSGEKLFF. This chain joins TRBV6-5 and TRBJ1-4; a weak D match, TRBD1 (5 bases). Trimming shortened V by 0 bases and J by 8 bases, and 13 bases separated the two germline ends. This CDR3 has 15 amino acids. The germline V gene has CDR1 MNHEY and CDR2 SVGAGI.

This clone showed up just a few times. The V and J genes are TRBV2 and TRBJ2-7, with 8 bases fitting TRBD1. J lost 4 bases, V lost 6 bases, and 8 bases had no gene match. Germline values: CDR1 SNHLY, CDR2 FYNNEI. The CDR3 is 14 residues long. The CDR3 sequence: CASRAAGQVYEQYF. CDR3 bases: TGTGCCAGCAGGGCCGCGGGACAGGTATACGAGCAGTACTTC.

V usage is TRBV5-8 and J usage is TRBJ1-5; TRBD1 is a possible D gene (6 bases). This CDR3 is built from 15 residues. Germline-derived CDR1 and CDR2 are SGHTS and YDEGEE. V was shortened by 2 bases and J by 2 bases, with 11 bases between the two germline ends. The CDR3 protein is CASSFGGSGNQPQHF. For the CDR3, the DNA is TGTGCCAGCAGCTTTGGGGGCAGTGGCAATCAGCCCCAGCATTTT.

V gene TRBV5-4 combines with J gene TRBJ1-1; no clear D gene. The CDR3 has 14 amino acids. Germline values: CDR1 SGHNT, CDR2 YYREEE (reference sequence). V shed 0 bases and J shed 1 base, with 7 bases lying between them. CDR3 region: CASSLVQSNTEAFF. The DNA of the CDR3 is TGTGCCAGCAGCTTGGTACAGTCGAACACTGAAGCTTTCTTT.

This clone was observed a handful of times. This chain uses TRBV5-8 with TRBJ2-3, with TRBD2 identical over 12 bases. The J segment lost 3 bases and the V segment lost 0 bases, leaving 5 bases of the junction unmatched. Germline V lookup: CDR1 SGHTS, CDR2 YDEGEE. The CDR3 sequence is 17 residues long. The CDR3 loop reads CASSLATSGGFTDTQYF. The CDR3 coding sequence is TGTGCCAGCAGCTTGGCAACTAGCGGGGGGTTTACAGATACGCAGTATTTT.

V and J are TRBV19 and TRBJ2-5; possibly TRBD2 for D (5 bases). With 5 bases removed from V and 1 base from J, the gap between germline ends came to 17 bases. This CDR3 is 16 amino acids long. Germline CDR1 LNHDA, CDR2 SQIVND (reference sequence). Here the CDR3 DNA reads TGTGCCAGTAGTCCTGGTCTGGCGGGCGGCCAAGAGACCCAGTACTTC. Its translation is CASSPGLAGGQETQYF.

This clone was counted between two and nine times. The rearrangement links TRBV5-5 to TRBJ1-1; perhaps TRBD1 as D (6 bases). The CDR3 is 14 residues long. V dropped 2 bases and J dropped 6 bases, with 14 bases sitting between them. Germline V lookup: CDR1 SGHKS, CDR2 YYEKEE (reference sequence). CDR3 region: CASSFGGQYSEAFF. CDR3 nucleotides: TGTGCCAGCAGCTTCGGGGGGCAATATTCTGAAGCTTTCTTT.

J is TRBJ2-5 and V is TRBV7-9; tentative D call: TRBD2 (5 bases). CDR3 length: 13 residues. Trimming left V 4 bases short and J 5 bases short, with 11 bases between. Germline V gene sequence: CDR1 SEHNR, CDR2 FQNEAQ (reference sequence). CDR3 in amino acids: CASSSDSIETQYF. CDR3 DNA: TGTGCCAGCAGCTCGGACTCGATCGAGACCCAGTACTTC. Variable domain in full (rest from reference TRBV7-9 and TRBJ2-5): DTGVSQNPRHKITKRGQNVTFRCDPISEHNRLYWYRQTLGQGPEFLTYFQNEAQLEKSRLLSDRFSAERPKGSFSTLEIQRTEQGDSAMYLCASSSDSIETQYFGPGTRLLVL.

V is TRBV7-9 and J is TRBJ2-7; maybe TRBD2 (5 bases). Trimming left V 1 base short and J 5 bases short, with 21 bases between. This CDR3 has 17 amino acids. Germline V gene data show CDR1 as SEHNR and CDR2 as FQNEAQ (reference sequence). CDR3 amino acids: CASSLGGRLPGSDEQYF. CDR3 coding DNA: TGTGCCAGCAGCTTAGGAGGGCGCCTTCCTGGATCGGACGAGCAGTACTTC.

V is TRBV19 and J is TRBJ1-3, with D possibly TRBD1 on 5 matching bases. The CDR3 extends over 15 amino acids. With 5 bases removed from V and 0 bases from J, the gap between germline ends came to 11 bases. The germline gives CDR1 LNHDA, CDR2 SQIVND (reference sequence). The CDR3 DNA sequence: TGTGCCAGTAGTGAAACAGGTTACTCTGGAAACACCATATATTTT. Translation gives CASSETGYSGNTIYF.

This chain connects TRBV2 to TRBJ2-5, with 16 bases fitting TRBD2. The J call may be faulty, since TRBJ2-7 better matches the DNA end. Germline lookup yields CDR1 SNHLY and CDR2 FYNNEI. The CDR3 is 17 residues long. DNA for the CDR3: TGTGCCAGCAGGCGGGGACTAGCGGGAGGGAGCTCCTACGAGCAGTACTTC. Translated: CASRRGLAGGSSYEQYF.

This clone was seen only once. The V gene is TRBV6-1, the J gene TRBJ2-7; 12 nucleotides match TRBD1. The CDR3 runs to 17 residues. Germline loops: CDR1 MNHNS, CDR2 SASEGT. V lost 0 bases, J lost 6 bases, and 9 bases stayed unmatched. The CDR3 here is CASSEAPMGQGAFEQYF. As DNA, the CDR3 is TGTGCCAGCAGTGAAGCGCCGATGGGACAGGGGGCGTTCGAGCAGTACTTC.

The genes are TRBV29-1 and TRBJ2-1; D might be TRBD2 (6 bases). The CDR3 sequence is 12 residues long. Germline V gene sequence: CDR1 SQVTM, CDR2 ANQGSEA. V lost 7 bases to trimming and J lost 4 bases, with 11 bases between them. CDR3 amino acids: CSALRGYNEQFF. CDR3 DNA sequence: TGCAGCGCTCTGCGGGGTTACAATGAGCAGTTCTTC.

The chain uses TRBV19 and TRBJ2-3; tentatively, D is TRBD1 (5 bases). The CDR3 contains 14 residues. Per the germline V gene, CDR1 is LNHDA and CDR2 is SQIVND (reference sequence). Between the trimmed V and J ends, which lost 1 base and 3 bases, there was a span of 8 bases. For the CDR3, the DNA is TGTGCCAGTAGTATAGCAGGGTTGACAGATACGCAGTATTTT. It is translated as CASSIAGLTDTQYF.